This T cell receptor beta chain was observed in a study of molecular identifiers for immune sequencing clone quantification. Overall study: Naive CD8 RNA (around 20,000 or 100,000 cells) was divided into five aliquots, with four sequenced.

A single record per CDR3 protein comes from TCRdb applying MiXCR to the PCR reads. The sample shows 400,000 to 600,000 distinct CDR3 sequences, 25% of them seen only once. This clonotype has just a few counts. Trimming took 4 bases from V and 0 from J, leaving 13 bases between them. This CDR3 contains 16 residues. The V gene's germline CDR1 is MGHRA and CDR2 YSYEKL. Researchers sorted naive CD8 T cells as cells that were CD8+CD4-CCR7+CD45RA+. The chain employs TRBV4-1 and TRBJ1-5; possible D gene TRBD1, 5 bases. This sequence was found in a human donor in good health. Some libraries in this study had Jurkat cell RNA spiked in. Sample: naive CD8+ T cells from blood, with Jurkat cell RNA spiked in. Subset in this sample: FACS-sorted CD8+CD4-CCR7+CD45RA+ naive T cells. CDR3 coding DNA: TGCGCCAGCAGCCCGGAGCCAGGGCTTAGCAATCAGCCCCAGCATTTT. Encoded protein: CASSPEPGLSNQPQHF.